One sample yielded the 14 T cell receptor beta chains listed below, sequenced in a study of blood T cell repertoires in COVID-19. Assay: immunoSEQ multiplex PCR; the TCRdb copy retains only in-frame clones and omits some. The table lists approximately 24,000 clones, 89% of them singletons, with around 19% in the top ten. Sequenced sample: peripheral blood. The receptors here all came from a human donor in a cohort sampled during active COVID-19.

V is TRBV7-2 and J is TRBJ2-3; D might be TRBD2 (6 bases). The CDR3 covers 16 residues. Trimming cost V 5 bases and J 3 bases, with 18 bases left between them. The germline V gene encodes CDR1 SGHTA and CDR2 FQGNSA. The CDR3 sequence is CASSPLARGGTDTQYF. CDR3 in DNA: TGTGCCAGCAGCCCCCTCGCGCGGGGTGGTACAGATACGCAGTATTTT. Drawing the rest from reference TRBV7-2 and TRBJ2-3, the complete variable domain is GAGVSQSPSNKVTEKGKDVELRCDPISGHTALYWYRQSLGQGLEFLIYFQGNSAPDKSGLPSDRFSAERTGGSVSTLTIQRTQQEDSAVYLCASSPLARGGTDTQYFGPGTRLTVL.

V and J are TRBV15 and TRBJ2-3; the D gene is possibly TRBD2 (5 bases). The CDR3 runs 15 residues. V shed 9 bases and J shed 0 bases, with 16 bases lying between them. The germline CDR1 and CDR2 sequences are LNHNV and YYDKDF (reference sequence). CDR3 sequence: CATRQQGLSTDTQYF. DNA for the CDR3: TGTGCCACGAGGCAACAAGGACTCAGCACAGATACGCAGTATTTT.

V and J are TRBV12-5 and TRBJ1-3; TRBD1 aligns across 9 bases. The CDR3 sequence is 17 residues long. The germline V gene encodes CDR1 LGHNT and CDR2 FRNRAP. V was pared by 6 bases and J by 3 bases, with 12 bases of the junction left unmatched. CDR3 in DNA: TGTGCTAGTGGATCCGGGACAGGGTTTTTAAGTGGAAACACCATATATTTT. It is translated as CASGSGTGFLSGNTIYF.

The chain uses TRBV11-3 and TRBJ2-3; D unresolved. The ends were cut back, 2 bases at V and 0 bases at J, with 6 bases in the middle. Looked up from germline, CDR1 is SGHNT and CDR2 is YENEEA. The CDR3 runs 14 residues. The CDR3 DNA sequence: TGTGCCAGCAGCTTATCCCCTAGCACAGATACGCAGTATTTT. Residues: CASSLSPSTDTQYF.

CDR3 in amino acids: CASSIQGYEQYF. The CDR3 coding sequence is TGTGCCAGTAGTATTCAGGGCTACGAGCAGTACTTC. V and J are TRBV19 and TRBJ2-7; D is perhaps TRBD1 (5 bases). The ends were cut back, 3 bases at V and 3 bases at J, with 6 bases in the middle. The CDR3 has 12 residues. Germline V lookup: CDR1 LNHDA, CDR2 SQIVND (reference sequence). The entire variable domain, with the rest obtained from reference TRBV19 and TRBJ2-7, is as follows: DGGITQSPKYLFRKEGQNVTLSCEQNLNHDAMYWYRQDPGQGLRLIYYSQIVNDFQKGDIAEGYSVSREKKESFPLTVTSAQKNPTAFYLCASSIQGYEQYFGPGTRLTVT.

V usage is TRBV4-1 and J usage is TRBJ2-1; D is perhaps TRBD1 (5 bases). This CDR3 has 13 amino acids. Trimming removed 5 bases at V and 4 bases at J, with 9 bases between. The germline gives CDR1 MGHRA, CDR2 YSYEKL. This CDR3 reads CASSLGRYNEQFF. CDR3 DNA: TGCGCCAGCAGCTTGGGGCGGTACAATGAGCAGTTCTTC.

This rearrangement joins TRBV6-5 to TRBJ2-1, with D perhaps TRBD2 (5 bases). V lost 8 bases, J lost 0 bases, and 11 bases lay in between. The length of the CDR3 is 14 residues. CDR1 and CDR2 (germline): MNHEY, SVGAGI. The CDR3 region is CASFTRDSYNEQFF. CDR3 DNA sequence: TGTGCCAGCTTCACCCGGGACTCCTACAATGAGCAGTTCTTC.

CDR3 region: CASSVTGTRSYEQYF. DNA for the CDR3: TGCGCCAGCAGCGTGACAGGGACCCGATCCTACGAGCAGTACTTC. The chain links TRBV10-2 to TRBJ2-7; 7 bases map to TRBD1. This CDR3 is built from 15 residues. J gave up 1 base and V 6 bases, and 9 bases lay outside the gene matches. Germline V CDR1 and CDR2: WSHSY, SAAADI.

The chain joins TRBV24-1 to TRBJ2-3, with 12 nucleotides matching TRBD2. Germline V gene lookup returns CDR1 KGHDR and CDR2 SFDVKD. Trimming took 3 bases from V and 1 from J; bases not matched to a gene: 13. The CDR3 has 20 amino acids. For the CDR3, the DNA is TGTGCCACCAGTGATCCCTCCCGACTAGCGGGAGCAGGGGGCACAGATACGCAGTATTTT. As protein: CATSDPSRLAGAGGTDTQYF.

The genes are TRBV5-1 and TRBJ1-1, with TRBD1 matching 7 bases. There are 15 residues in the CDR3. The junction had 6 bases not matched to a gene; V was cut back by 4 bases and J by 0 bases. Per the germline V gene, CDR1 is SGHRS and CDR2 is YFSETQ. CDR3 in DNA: TGCGCCAGCAGCAGAATGGGACAGCTGAACACTGAAGCTTTCTTT. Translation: CASSRMGQLNTEAFF. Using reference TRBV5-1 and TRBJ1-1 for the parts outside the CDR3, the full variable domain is KAGVTQTPRYLIKTRGQQVTLSCSPISGHRSVSWYQQTPGQGLQFLFEYFSETQRNKGNFPGRFSGRQFSNSRSEMNVSTLELGDSALYLCASSRMGQLNTEAFFGQGTRLTVV.

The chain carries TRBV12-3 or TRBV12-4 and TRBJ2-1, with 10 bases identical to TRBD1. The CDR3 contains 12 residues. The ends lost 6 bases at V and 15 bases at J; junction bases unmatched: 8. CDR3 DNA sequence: TGTGCCAGCAGCAAACCGGGACAGGGGACGTTCTTC. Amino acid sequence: CASSKPGQGTFF.

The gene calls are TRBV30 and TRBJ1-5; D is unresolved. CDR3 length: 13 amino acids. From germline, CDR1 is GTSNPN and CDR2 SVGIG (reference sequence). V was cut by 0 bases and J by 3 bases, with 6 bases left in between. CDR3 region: CAWSVRDNQPQHF. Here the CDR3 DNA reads TGTGCCTGGAGTGTGAGGGACAATCAGCCCCAGCATTTT.

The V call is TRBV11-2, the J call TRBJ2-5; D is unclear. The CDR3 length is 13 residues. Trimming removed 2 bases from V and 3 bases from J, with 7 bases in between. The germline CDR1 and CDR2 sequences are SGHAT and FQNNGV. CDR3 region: CASSLSTEETQYF. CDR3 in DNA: TGTGCCAGCAGCTTATCTACAGAAGAGACCCAGTACTTC.

This CDR3 is CAPGDGGPDEQYF. As DNA, the CDR3 is TGTGCCCCCGGAGACGGGGGGCCCGACGAGCAGTACTTC. The chain joins TRBV2 to TRBJ2-7, with D possibly matching TRBD2 (7 bases). Trimming stripped 11 bases from V and 5 bases from J, with 19 bases between. The CDR3 extends over 13 amino acids. Germline V gives CDR1 SNHLY, CDR2 FYNNEI.